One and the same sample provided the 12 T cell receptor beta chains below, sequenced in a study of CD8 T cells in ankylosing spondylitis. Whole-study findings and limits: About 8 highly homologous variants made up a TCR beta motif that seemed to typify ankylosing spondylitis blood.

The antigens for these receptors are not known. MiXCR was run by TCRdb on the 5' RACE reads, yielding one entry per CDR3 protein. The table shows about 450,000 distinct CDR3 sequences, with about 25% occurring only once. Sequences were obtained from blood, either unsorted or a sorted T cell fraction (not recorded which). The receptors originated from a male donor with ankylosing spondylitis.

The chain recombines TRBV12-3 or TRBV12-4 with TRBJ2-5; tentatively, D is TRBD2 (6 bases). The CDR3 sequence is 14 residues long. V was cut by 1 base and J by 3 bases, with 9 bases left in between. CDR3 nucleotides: TGTGCCAGCAGTTTAGGGCTAGCGAAAGAGACCCAGTACTTC. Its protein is CASSLGLAKETQYF.

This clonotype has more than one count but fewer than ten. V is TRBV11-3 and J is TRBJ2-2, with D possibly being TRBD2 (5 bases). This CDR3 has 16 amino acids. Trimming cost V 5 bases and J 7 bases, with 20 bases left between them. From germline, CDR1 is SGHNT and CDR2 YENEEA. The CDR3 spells CASSPSGPLEDGELFF. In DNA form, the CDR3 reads TGTGCCAGCAGCCCCTCCGGACCATTGGAGGACGGGGAGCTGTTTTTT.

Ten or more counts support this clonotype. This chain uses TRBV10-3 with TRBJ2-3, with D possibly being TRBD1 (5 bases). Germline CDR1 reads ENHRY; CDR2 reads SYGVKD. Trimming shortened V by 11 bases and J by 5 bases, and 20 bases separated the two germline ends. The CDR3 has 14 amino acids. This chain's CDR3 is CAFSDSLRGDTQYF. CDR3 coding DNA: TGTGCCTTCTCAGACAGCCTCCGAGGAGATACGCAGTATTTT.

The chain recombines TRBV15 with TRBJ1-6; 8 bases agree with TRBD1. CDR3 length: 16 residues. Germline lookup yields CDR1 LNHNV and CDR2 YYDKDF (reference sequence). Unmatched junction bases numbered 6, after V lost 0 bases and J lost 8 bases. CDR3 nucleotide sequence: TGTGCCACCAGCAGAGATTCGGCAGGGGGCGATTCACCCCTCCACTTT. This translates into CATSRDSAGGDSPLHF.

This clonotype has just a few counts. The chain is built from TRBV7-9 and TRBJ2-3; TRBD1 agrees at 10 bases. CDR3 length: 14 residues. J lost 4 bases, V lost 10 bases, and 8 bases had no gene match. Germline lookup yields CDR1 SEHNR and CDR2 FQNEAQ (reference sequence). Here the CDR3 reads CATQTGGAADTQYF. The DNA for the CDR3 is TGTGCCACCCAGACAGGGGGCGCCGCAGATACGCAGTATTTT.

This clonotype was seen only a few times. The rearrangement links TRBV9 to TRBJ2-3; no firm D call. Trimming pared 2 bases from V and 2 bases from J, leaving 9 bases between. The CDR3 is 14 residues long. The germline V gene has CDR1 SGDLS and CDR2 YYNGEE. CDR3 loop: CASSVRTSTDTQYF. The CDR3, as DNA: TGTGCCAGCAGCGTTCGGACCTCCACAGATACGCAGTATTTT.

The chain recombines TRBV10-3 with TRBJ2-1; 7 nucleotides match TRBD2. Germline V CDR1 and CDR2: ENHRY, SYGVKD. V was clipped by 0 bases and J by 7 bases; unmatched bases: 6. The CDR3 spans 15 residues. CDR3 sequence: CAISESQRDKNEQFF. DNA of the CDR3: TGTGCCATCAGTGAGTCGCAGCGGGATAAGAATGAGCAGTTCTTC.

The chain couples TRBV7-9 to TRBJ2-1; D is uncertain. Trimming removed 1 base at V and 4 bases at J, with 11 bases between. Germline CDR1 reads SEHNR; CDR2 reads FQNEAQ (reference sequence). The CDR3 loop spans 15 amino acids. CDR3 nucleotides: TGTGCCAGCAGCTTAGACAGCACGTTTTACAATGAGCAGTTCTTC. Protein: CASSLDSTFYNEQFF.

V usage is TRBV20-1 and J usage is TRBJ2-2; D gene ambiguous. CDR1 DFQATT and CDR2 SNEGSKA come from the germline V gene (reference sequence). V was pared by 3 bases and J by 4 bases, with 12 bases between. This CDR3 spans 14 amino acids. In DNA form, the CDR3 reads TGCAGTGCTAGCCCTAGGATCCGCACCGGGGAGCTGTTTTTT. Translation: CSASPRIRTGELFF.

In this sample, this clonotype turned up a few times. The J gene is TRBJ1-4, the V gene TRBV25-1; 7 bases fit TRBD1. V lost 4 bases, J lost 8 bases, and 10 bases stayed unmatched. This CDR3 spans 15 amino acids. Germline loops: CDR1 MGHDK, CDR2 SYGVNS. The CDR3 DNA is TGTGCCAGCAGTGCTCAAAACAGGGGAGAGGAAAAACTGTTTTTT. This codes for CASSAQNRGEEKLFF. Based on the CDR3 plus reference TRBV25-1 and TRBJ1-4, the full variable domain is EADIYQTPRYLVIGTGKKITLECSQTMGHDKMYWYQQDPGMELHLIHYSYGVNSTEKGDLSSESTVSRIRTEHFPLTLESARPSHTSQYLCASSAQNRGEEKLFFGSGTQLSVL.

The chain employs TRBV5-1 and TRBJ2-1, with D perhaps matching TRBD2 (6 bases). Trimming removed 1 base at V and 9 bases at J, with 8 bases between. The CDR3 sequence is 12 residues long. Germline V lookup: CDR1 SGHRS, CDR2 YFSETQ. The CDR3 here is CASSLKEGEQFF. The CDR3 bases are TGCGCCAGCAGCTTGAAGGAGGGTGAGCAGTTCTTC.

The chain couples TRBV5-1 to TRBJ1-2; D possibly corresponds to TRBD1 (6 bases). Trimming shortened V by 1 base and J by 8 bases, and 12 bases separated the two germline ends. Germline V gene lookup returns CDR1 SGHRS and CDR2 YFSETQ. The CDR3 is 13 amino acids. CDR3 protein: CASSLRQEEGYTF. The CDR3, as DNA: TGCGCCAGCAGCTTGAGACAGGAGGAGGGCTACACCTTC.